One and the same sample provided the 30 T cell receptor beta chains below, sequenced in a study of blood T cell repertoires in COVID-19. Here immunoSEQ multiplex PCR was the method, and the copy in TCRdb shows in-frame clones only, minus some. The sample records roughly 130,000 clones, 65% to 85% being singletons. Material: peripheral blood. The origin of the receptors is a woman in her seventies with acute or convalescent COVID-19.

The chain uses TRBV2 and TRBJ1-4; TRBD1 is a possible D gene (6 bases). The CDR3 contains 14 residues. The germline CDR1 and CDR2 sequences are SNHLY and FYNNEI. V lost 9 bases and J 0 bases, leaving 11 bases between the germline ends. CDR3 loop: CARQGYATNEKLFF. The DNA of the CDR3 is TGTGCCAGACAGGGTTATGCAACTAATGAAAAACTGTTTTTT. The full variable domain, completed using reference TRBV2 and TRBJ1-4, is EPEVTQTPSHQVTQMGQEVILRCVPISNHLYFYWYRQILGQKVEFLVSFYNNEISEKSEIFDDQFSVERPDGSNFTLKIRSTKLEDSAMYFCARQGYATNEKLFFGSGTQLSVL.

This clone is a singleton in its sample. The J gene is TRBJ2-5, the V gene TRBV6-2 or TRBV6-3, with a possible D match to TRBD2 (5 bases). The CDR3 runs to 13 residues. The V gene lost 7 bases and the J gene lost 3 bases, with 12 bases spanning the gap. Germline V gene data show CDR1 as MNHEY and CDR2 as SVGEGT. The CDR3 loop is CASTPDLKETQYF. Here the CDR3 DNA reads TGTGCCAGCACCCCGGACTTAAAAGAGACCCAGTACTTC.

Comment on this clone: In the same sample, other DNA sequences code for this CDR3. V is TRBV2 and J is TRBJ1-1; D gene unclear. The germline V gene has CDR1 SNHLY and CDR2 FYNNEI. V lost 6 bases and J 1 base, leaving 9 bases between the germline ends. This CDR3 has 13 amino acids. In DNA form, the CDR3 reads TGTGCCAGCAGCGTCGGGGAGAACACTGAAGCTTTCTTT. Translation: CASSVGENTEAFF.

This chain joins TRBV5-5 and TRBJ1-1; D might be TRBD1 (6 bases). The CDR3 runs 14 residues. Between the trimmed V and J ends, which lost 1 base and 4 bases, there was a span of 11 bases. CDR1 and CDR2 (germline): SGHKS, YYEKEE (reference sequence). The CDR3 loop reads CASSLQGWGTEAFF. The CDR3 nucleotides are TGTGCCAGCAGCTTGCAGGGGTGGGGCACTGAAGCTTTCTTT.

This chain links TRBV5-1 with TRBJ1-6; D may be TRBD1 (5 bases). V shed 0 bases and J shed 5 bases, with 12 bases lying between them. Per germline, CDR1 SGHRS and CDR2 YFSETQ. The CDR3 is 16 residues long. The CDR3, as DNA: TGCGCCAGCAGCTTGGCCTTGGGCAGGGATAATTCACCCCTCCACTTT. The encoded protein is CASSLALGRDNSPLHF.

The chain has TRBV5-4 and TRBJ1-2; D remains unclear. The CDR3 length is 13 residues. V lost 2 bases and J lost 7, with 12 bases in between. Germline V gene sequence: CDR1 SGHNT, CDR2 YYREEE (reference sequence). The CDR3 loop is CASSLRETGGYTF. DNA for the CDR3: TGTGCCAGCAGCTTAAGGGAGACGGGTGGCTACACCTTC.

The chain joins TRBV5-1 to TRBJ1-3; 7 bases line up with TRBD1. Germline trimming cut 2 bases from V and 0 bases from J; bases unmatched to any gene: 2. CDR3 size: 15 residues. CDR1 SGHRS and CDR2 YFSETQ come from the germline V gene. CDR3 DNA: TGCGCCAGCAGCTTCGGGACAGCCTCTGGAAACACCATATATTTT. It specifies CASSFGTASGNTIYF. Full variable domain (remainder filled in from reference TRBV5-1 and TRBJ1-3): KAGVTQTPRYLIKTRGQQVTLSCSPISGHRSVSWYQQTPGQGLQFLFEYFSETQRNKGNFPGRFSGRQFSNSRSEMNVSTLELGDSALYLCASSFGTASGNTIYFGEGSWLTVV.

The chain couples TRBV14 to TRBJ1-1; a weak D match, TRBD1 (6 bases). The CDR3 sequence is 16 residues long. In germline, CDR1 is SGHDN, CDR2 FVKESK. Trimming stripped 1 base from V and 1 base from J, with 13 bases between. CDR3 residues: CASSQVGGLGNTEAFF. In DNA form, the CDR3 reads TGTGCCAGCAGCCAAGTCGGGGGGCTCGGGAACACTGAAGCTTTCTTT. The full variable domain, its missing parts supplied by reference TRBV14 and TRBJ1-1, is EAGVTQFPSHSVIEKGQTVTLRCDPISGHDNLYWYRRVMGKEIKFLLHFVKESKQDESGMPNNRFLAERTGGTYSTLKVQPAELEDSGVYFCASSQVGGLGNTEAFFGQGTRLTVV.

This clone was seen once. This chain joins TRBV4-1 and TRBJ2-7, with D possibly matching TRBD2 (6 bases). Trimming pared 3 bases from V and 1 base from J, leaving 19 bases between. The CDR3 extends over 17 amino acids. Germline V gives CDR1 MGHRA, CDR2 YSYEKL. The CDR3 coding sequence is TGCGCCAGCAGCCATGGAGGGGTCGGGGGACCATCCTACGAGCAGTACGTC. This gives the protein CASSHGGVGGPSYEQYV.

V gene TRBV18 combines with J gene TRBJ2-5; TRBD2 is a possible D gene (6 bases). CDR1 and CDR2 (germline): KGHSH, LQKENI. V gave up 3 bases and J gave up 5 bases, with 10 bases separating them. This CDR3 contains 13 residues. CDR3 in amino acids: CASSPEGRETQYF. In DNA, the CDR3 is TGTGCCAGCTCACCGGAGGGGCGGGAGACCCAGTACTTC. The variable domain in full, with the rest retrieved from reference TRBV18 and TRBJ2-5, is NAGVMQNPRHLVRRRGQEARLRCSPMKGHSHVYWYRQLPEEGLKFMVYLQKENIIDESGMPKERFSAEFPKEGPSILRIQQVVRGDSAAYFCASSPEGRETQYFGPGTRLLVL.

The chain combines TRBV6-5 with TRBJ2-7; perhaps TRBD1 as D (6 bases). The germline CDR1 and CDR2 sequences are MNHEY and SVGAGI. CDR3 length: 15 residues. Trimming pared 6 bases from V and 2 bases from J, leaving 17 bases between. CDR3 amino acids: CASSISTGPTYEQYF. The CDR3 DNA reads as TGTGCCAGCAGCATCTCGACAGGCCCTACCTACGAGCAGTACTTC.

This chain joins TRBV5-4 and TRBJ2-6; 8 bases map to TRBD1. Per the germline V gene, CDR1 is SGHNT and CDR2 is YYREEE (reference sequence). The trim removed 5 bases at V and 2 bases at J, leaving 6 bases unmatched. The CDR3 loop spans 16 amino acids. The CDR3 DNA sequence: TGTGCCAGCAGTTTAATGACAGGGGCTGGGGCCAACGTCCTGACTTTC. It specifies CASSLMTGAGANVLTF.

The CDR3 DNA reads TGCGCCAGCAGCCAAGATCCGGACAGGGGGAATTCACCCCTCCACTTT. Its protein product is CASSQDPDRGNSPLHF. The chain recombines TRBV4-3 with TRBJ1-6; 10 nucleotides line up with TRBD1. The ends lost 0 bases at V and 7 bases at J; junction bases unmatched: 3. CDR3 length: 16 residues. Germline assignment: CDR1 LGHNA and CDR2 YSLEER.

J is TRBJ2-3 and V is TRBV19; TRBD1 aligns across 8 bases. Germline-derived CDR1 and CDR2 are LNHDA and SQIVND (reference sequence). CDR3 length equals 15 residues. The junction had 10 bases not matched to a gene; V was cut back by 5 bases and J by 6 bases. CDR3 sequence reads: CASSERQGLGDTQYF. CDR3 in DNA: TGTGCCAGTAGTGAGAGACAGGGGTTAGGGGATACGCAGTATTTT. The whole variable domain, remainder taken from reference TRBV19 and TRBJ2-3, is DGGITQSPKYLFRKEGQNVTLSCEQNLNHDAMYWYRQDPGQGLRLIYYSQIVNDFQKGDIAEGYSVSREKKESFPLTVTSAQKNPTAFYLCASSERQGLGDTQYFGPGTRLTVL.

The chain combines TRBV6-2 or TRBV6-3 with TRBJ1-1; 10 bases align to TRBD1. Unmatched junction bases numbered 10, after V lost 5 bases and J lost 1 base. Germline CDR1 MNHEY, CDR2 SVGEGT. The CDR3 sequence is 17 residues long. The CDR3 protein is CASSRRGTGAANTEAFF. The CDR3 coding sequence is TGTGCCAGCAGTAGAAGAGGGACAGGGGCCGCGAACACTGAAGCTTTCTTT.

This clone was seen only once. This rearrangement joins TRBV19 to TRBJ1-1; D is unresolved. Trimming stripped 7 bases from V and 3 bases from J, with 21 bases between. CDR1 is LNHDA, CDR2 SQIVND, per germline (reference sequence). There are 16 residues in the CDR3. The CDR3 sequence: CASTPSVGVPYTEAFF. Written as DNA, the CDR3 is TGTGCCAGTACCCCCTCGGTCGGGGTCCCATACACTGAAGCTTTCTTT.

This clone was detected a few times. The rearrangement joins TRBV5-6 to TRBJ2-7; no clear D gene. The V end was cut by 3 bases, the J end by 0 bases, with 7 bases between. The CDR3 totals 13 residues. Germline values: CDR1 SGHDT, CDR2 YYEEEE. In DNA, the CDR3 is TGTGCCAGCAGCTCGACAAACTCCTACGAGCAGTACGTC. Protein product: CASSSTNSYEQYV.

This clone was observed a single time. The rearrangement links TRBV7-8 to TRBJ1-2, with D perhaps matching TRBD1 (5 bases). The length of the CDR3 is 14 residues. Looked up from germline, CDR1 is SGHVS and CDR2 is FQNEAQ. With 1 base removed from V and 4 bases from J, the gap between germline ends came to 10 bases. CDR3 nucleotides: TGTGCCAGCAGCTTAGGGGGCTGGGGCTATGGCTACACCTTC. Translation gives CASSLGGWGYGYTF.

The rearrangement joins TRBV7-2 to TRBJ1-2; no clear D gene. Germline V CDR1 and CDR2: SGHTA, FQGNSA. V was clipped by 7 bases and J by 4 bases, with 19 bases between them. CDR3 size: 15 residues. CDR3 bases: TGTGCCAGCAATCCCGTGGAGGGAGGAATCTATGGCTACACCTTC. Translation gives CASNPVEGGIYGYTF.

The chain joins TRBV4-2 to TRBJ1-2, with unresolved D. Germline V lookup: CDR1 LGHNA, CDR2 YNFKEQ. With 1 base removed from V and 4 bases from J, the gap between germline ends came to 10 bases. The CDR3 has 14 residues. The CDR3 here is CASSQGGKGYGYTF. The CDR3 coding sequence is TGTGCCAGCAGCCAAGGAGGGAAGGGCTATGGCTACACCTTC.

The V gene is TRBV10-3, the J gene TRBJ2-2, with 9 bases matching TRBD2. Germline V gene lookup returns CDR1 ENHRY and CDR2 SYGVKD. The CDR3 is 15 amino acids. V shed 3 bases, J shed 9 bases, and the junction held 8 bases outside the gene matches. The CDR3 bases are TGTGCCATCAGTGAAGATAGCGGGGGAGGCAGGGAGCTGTTTTTT. This encodes CAISEDSGGGRELFF.

As concerns this clone: Other DNA sequences in the sample encode the same CDR3. The V call is TRBV7-3, the J call TRBJ2-2; 11 bases map to TRBD1. V shed 5 bases, J shed 5 bases, and the junction held 4 bases outside the gene matches. CDR1 SGHTA and CDR2 FQGTGA come from the germline V gene. The CDR3 runs to 15 residues. CDR3 sequence reads: CASSPGTGGTGELFF. The CDR3 coding sequence is TGTGCCAGCAGCCCGGGGACAGGGGGGACCGGGGAGCTGTTTTTT.

About this clone: Other DNA sequences of this sample code for an identical CDR3. V usage is TRBV19 and J usage is TRBJ1-1; D unclear. Germline CDR1 and CDR2: LNHDA and SQIVND (reference sequence). CDR3 length: 13 residues. V lost 6 bases to trimming and J lost 1 base, with 9 bases between them. CDR3 bases: TGTGCCAGTAGAACCGGGAGGAACACTGAAGCTTTCTTT. Residues: CASRTGRNTEAFF.

V usage is TRBV6-5 and J usage is TRBJ1-5, with TRBD1 matching 7 bases. With 8 bases clipped from V and 2 bases from J, the junction kept 6 bases outside the gene matches. CDR1 is MNHEY, CDR2 SVGAGI, per germline. This CDR3 comprises 14 residues. CDR3 in amino acids: CASGRGEGNQPQHF. The CDR3 bases are TGTGCCAGCGGCAGGGGGGAAGGCAATCAGCCCCAGCATTTT.

The chain has TRBV7-2 and TRBJ2-5; TRBD1 matches at 9 bases. Germline CDR1 SGHTA, CDR2 FQGNSA. This CDR3 is 16 amino acids long. V was clipped by 1 base and J by 0 bases; unmatched bases: 3. CDR3 loop: CASSLVGTGNQETQYF. In DNA form, the CDR3 reads TGTGCCAGCAGCTTAGTTGGGACAGGGAACCAAGAGACCCAGTACTTC.

The chain employs TRBV4-2 and TRBJ2-5; perhaps TRBD1 as D (6 bases). The CDR3 sequence is 15 residues long. V gave up 1 base and J gave up 2 bases, with 11 bases separating them. Germline assignment: CDR1 LGHNA and CDR2 YNFKEQ. The CDR3: CASSQVQGQQETQYF. DNA of the CDR3: TGTGCCAGCAGCCAAGTCCAGGGGCAGCAAGAGACCCAGTACTTC.

V gene TRBV27 combines with J gene TRBJ1-5; TRBD1 aligns across 7 bases. CDR1 and CDR2 (germline): MNHEY, SMNVEV (reference sequence). The CDR3 has 15 amino acids. Losses at the gene ends were 4 bases for V and 0 bases for J; bases not matched to a gene: 3. The CDR3 DNA reads TGTGCCAGCAGTTCCAGGGGGTATAGCAATCAGCCCCAGCATTTT. Protein sequence: CASSSRGYSNQPQHF.

This clone was observed once. The chain is built from TRBV30 and TRBJ1-4, with D perhaps TRBD1 (5 bases). Per the germline V gene, CDR1 is GTSNPN and CDR2 is SVGIG (reference sequence). CDR3 length equals 12 residues. Between the trimmed V and J ends, which lost 3 bases and 7 bases, there was a span of 9 bases. CDR3 coding DNA: TGTGCCTGGAGCAGGGATCGTGAAAAACTGTTTTTT. It is translated as CAWSRDREKLFF.

The rearrangement joins TRBV14 to TRBJ1-2, with 10 bases matching TRBD1. This CDR3 is built from 14 residues. Germline V gene data show CDR1 as SGHDN and CDR2 as FVKESK. V was pared by 4 bases and J by 5 bases, with 4 bases of the junction left unmatched. The CDR3 DNA is TGTGCCAGCAGCCCAAGGGACAGGGGATATGGCTACACCTTC. It specifies CASSPRDRGYGYTF. The full variable domain, rest sourced from reference TRBV14 and TRBJ1-2, is EAGVTQFPSHSVIEKGQTVTLRCDPISGHDNLYWYRRVMGKEIKFLLHFVKESKQDESGMPNNRFLAERTGGTYSTLKVQPAELEDSGVYFCASSPRDRGYGYTFGSGTRLTVV.

This clone was seen once. The rearrangement links TRBV30 to TRBJ1-1; 7 positions match TRBD1. With 3 bases clipped from V and 5 bases from J, the junction kept 6 bases outside the gene matches. There are 13 residues in the CDR3. Looked up from germline, CDR1 is GTSNPN and CDR2 is SVGIG (reference sequence). The CDR3 nucleotides read TGTGCCTGGAGCCCGACAGGGAGAACTGAAGCTTTCTTT. Protein: CAWSPTGRTEAFF.